This TCR beta chain was recovered during a study of T cell responses to AZD1222 COVID-19 vaccine (dated by TCRdb to about 2021). Study-wide context: A total of 233 trial participants underwent TCR sequencing, of whom 207 received two doses of AZD1222 and around 25 received two doses of the MenACWY control vaccine. Trial participants were enrolled by age into subgroups of 18-55, 56-69 and 70-plus years, and about 150, 27 and 61 TCR-sequenced participants, respectively, were included in these subgroups.

The CDR3 regions of human TCRbeta chains were analyzed by immunosequencing. The original methods were these. Repertoire TCRs were matched against a reference library of SARS-CoV-2-specific TCRs generated with the MIRA antigen-specificity platform. Breadth was defined as the fraction of unique TCRs that were SARS-CoV-2-associated. Depth was defined as the fraction of total T cells that were SARS-CoV-2-associated. Each spike-specific TCR was assigned to its reactive spike region and to a CD4 or CD8 class using the MIRA data. Log10-transformed breadth and depth values were compared by one-way ANOVA with Sidak's multiple comparisons tests. Held by TCRdb, this immuneACCESS table contains in-frame sequences only and omits some clones. Under half of the omission traces to an unresolved V gene where checked; the cause of the rest is unknown. V and J calls and clone size are as listed in that table; D and trimming were resolved from the DNA. The sample table contains 150,000 to 200,000 clones; only one count was recorded for about 92% of them. The ten top clones hold approximately 6.2% of the sample.

The time point label for this specimen denotes: about 28 days (+/-7) after the second vaccine dose. AZD1222 recipients given second doses at about 4 weeks or at about 12 weeks were pooled, since spike-specific TCR depth and breadth were not found to differ between the two schedules. Vaccinee samples came from UK trials COV001 and COV002, including a single-blind randomized controlled phase 2/3 trial of AZD1222 (ChAdOx1 nCoV-19) in healthy adults. For TCRbeta chain sequencing, PBMC samples from trial participants were taken at day 0 and at day 28 after the second dose. Overall results and qualifications from the work: Nearly half of unique spike-specific TCRs reportedly recognized epitopes outside regions mutated in the B.1.351 and B.1.1.7 variants. The 56-69-year group was small, and its depth increase did not reach significance, likely because of low power. After two AZD1222 doses, spike-specific TCR breadth and depth were significantly higher than at day 0 and than in MenACWY recipients. Conclusions about previously exposed vaccinees are limited, since just a handful of AZD1222 recipients were seropositive for SARS-CoV-2 at baseline. Participants were mostly white British, with more females than males. The authors suggested clonal diversity may have been underestimated. No day 14 peak-response samples were available, so repertoires were characterized only after the peak T cell response. The whole spike protein was spanned by vaccine-associated CD4 TCRs, and dominant responses were seen in regions 160-218 and 743-854.

CDR1 and CDR2 (SQVTM, ANQGSEA) derive from the germline V gene. Including the terminal cysteine and phenylalanine, the CDR3 comprises 13 residues. The kept DNA is CDR3 alone, 39 bases in frame from the first base. With regard to this clone: Its antigen is still unknown. Qualities for individual bases were not recorded, and no much larger clone is one base off.

The chain is encoded by TRBV29-1 joined to TRBJ1-5; 7 bases in the middle match TRBD1. The sequence was obtained from an adult who received the AZD1222 COVID-19 vaccine. This specimen consisted of peripheral blood, obtained 28 days after the second AZD1222 dose. Here is the DNA: TGCGTAGTTGCAGGGGGAGGTAATCAGCCCCAGCATTTT. This translates into CVVAGGGNQPQHF.